One T cell receptor beta chain is described in this entry. Its antigen is not identified. Sequencing used immunoSEQ multiplex PCR; TCRdb keeps in-frame clones, though not all of them. Of roughly 200,000 clones in the sample, 85% to 95% were seen once. The sample originates from a study of T cell responses to AZD1222 COVID-19 vaccine. Notes on the study in general: Clonal diversity may have been underestimated, and the donors were mostly white British, with more females than males. Two AZD1222 administrations were followed by greater Spike-specific TCR breadth and depth.

Germline lookup yields CDR1 SGHTA and CDR2 FQGNSA. This CDR3 spans 13 amino acids. Trimming left V 6 bases short and J 4 bases short, with 12 bases between. This chain connects TRBV7-2 to TRBJ1-2; D remains ambiguous. This TCR derives from an adult in good health. This material consisted of peripheral blood, taken on day 0 of AZD1222 vaccination. This CDR3 reads CASSALGPYGYTF. As DNA, the CDR3 is TGTGCCAGCAGTGCGCTAGGGCCCTATGGCTACACCTTC.